The 29 T cell receptor beta chains below were found in one sample sequenced in a study of T cell repertoires in cytomegalovirus infection. Which antigens these TCRs recognize remains unknown. TCRdb recomputed calls from the reads with MiXCR, one row per CDR3 protein. The table has approximately 110,000 distinct CDR3 sequences, less than 55% seen once; the top ten hold roughly 70%. This material consisted of CD8+ T cells from cultured PBMCs, taken from culture after CMV antigen stimulation. Every receptor here comes from a human donor in good health (CMV status not recorded). Some clones in this sample may be carry-over from other donors' samples.

As regards this clonotype: A much larger clone differs by one base, so this may be a read error. The gene calls are TRBV6-6 and TRBJ2-5; D might be TRBD2 (7 bases). Germline CDR1 is MNHNY and CDR2 is SVGAGI (reference sequence). V lost 5 bases and J 5 bases, leaving 21 bases between the germline ends. The CDR3 runs 16 residues. As DNA, the CDR3 is TGTGCCAGCAGTCCCCAGGTCGTGGGGGGGCTGGAGACCCAGTACTTC. It yields the protein CASSPQVVGGLETQYF.

In its sample, this clonotype was seen many times. The chain couples TRBV19 to TRBJ2-7; 7 bases map to TRBD2. Trimming removed 3 bases from V and 5 bases from J; junction bases left unmatched: 7. Germline V lookup: CDR1 LNHDA, CDR2 SQIVND (reference sequence). The CDR3 contains 14 residues. As DNA, the CDR3 is TGTGCCAGTAGTATGGGAGGGAGTCGTAACGAGCAGTACTTC. This sequence encodes CASSMGGSRNEQYF.

This clonotype was observed at least ten times. The chain is built from TRBV20-1 and TRBJ2-1; TRBD2 matches 7 bases. CDR3 length: 20 amino acids. Germline assignment: CDR1 DFQATT and CDR2 SNEGSKA (reference sequence). The trim removed 2 bases at V and 0 bases at J, leaving 19 bases unmatched. CDR3 sequence: CSARPSVWVAGQSSYNEQFF. The CDR3 nucleotides read TGCAGTGCTAGACCCTCGGTGTGGGTAGCGGGCCAGAGCTCCTACAATGAGCAGTTCTTC.

The chain is built from TRBV7-3 and TRBJ2-3; 9 nucleotides agree with TRBD2. The CDR3 runs 18 residues. The V and J ends lost 5 bases and 0 bases, in that order; junction bases with no gene match: 12. Germline V CDR1 and CDR2: SGHTA, FQGTGA. CDR3 coding DNA: TGTGCCAGCAGCCCACTAGGCGGTCTAGCGGGAAGCACAGATACGCAGTATTTT. Translating it yields CASSPLGGLAGSTDTQYF.

This clonotype was found a few times. The chain joins TRBV3-1 to TRBJ2-1; D assignment may be TRBD1 or TRBD2 (5 bases each). Germline V lookup: CDR1 LGHDT, CDR2 YNNKEL (reference sequence). V gave up 4 bases and J gave up 5 bases, with 21 bases separating them. CDR3 length: 17 amino acids. CDR3 coding DNA: TGTGCCAGCAGCCCGGGGCCCCCAGTAAGTAGCGACAATGAGCAGTTCTTC. Translating gives CASSPGPPVSSDNEQFF.

The chain uses TRBV10-3 and TRBJ1-2; D is uncertain. V shed 3 bases and J shed 7 bases, with 27 bases lying between them. The CDR3 consists of 18 residues. Germline V gene sequence: CDR1 ENHRY, CDR2 SYGVKD. CDR3 in DNA: TGTGCCATCAGTGATCCCCCCCCCCACAAACCGCCTATCCCTGGCTACACCTTC. It yields the protein CAISDPPPHKPPIPGYTF.

This rearrangement joins TRBV6-4 to TRBJ2-2; D is unresolved. CDR3 length equals 16 residues. The V gene lost 5 bases and the J gene lost 0 bases, with 13 bases spanning the gap. The germline gives CDR1 MRHNA, CDR2 SNTAGT. CDR3 bases: TGTGCCAGCAGTCCTCTACTTACCGCGAACACCGGGGAGCTGTTTTTT. Amino acid sequence: CASSPLLTANTGELFF.

The V and J genes are TRBV19 and TRBJ2-7; D perhaps matches TRBD2 (6 bases). This CDR3 is 14 amino acids long. CDR1 is LNHDA and CDR2 is SQIVND in the germline V gene (reference sequence). The V gene lost 5 bases and the J gene lost 2 bases, with 13 bases spanning the gap. CDR3 residues: CASSPPGDTYEQYF. In nucleotides, the CDR3 is TGTGCCAGTAGTCCCCCGGGGGATACCTACGAGCAGTACTTC.

The rearrangement joins TRBV4-1 to TRBJ2-1; D is possibly TRBD2 (5 bases). The CDR3 spans 18 residues. CDR1 MGHRA and CDR2 YSYEKL come from the germline V gene. V lost 1 base, J lost 5 bases, and 21 bases lay in between. This CDR3 reads CASSQGNPSVWGDNEQFF. Here the CDR3 DNA reads TGCGCCAGCAGCCAAGGTAATCCCTCGGTTTGGGGAGACAATGAGCAGTTCTTC.

This clonotype occurred a few times. The CDR3 protein is CASSPIGLGPIYF. The DNA for the CDR3 is TGTGCCAGCTCACCAATCGGCCTTGGCCCCATATATTTT. V usage is TRBV18 and J usage is TRBJ1-3; D unresolved. Looked up from germline, CDR1 is KGHSH and CDR2 is LQKENI. The CDR3 is 13 amino acids. Trimming took off 2 bases at V and 11 bases at J, with 13 bases between the two ends.

In its sample, this clonotype was seen a few times. The chain is built from TRBV2 and TRBJ2-7; no clear D gene. In germline, CDR1 is SNHLY, CDR2 FYNNEI. Trimming took off 8 bases at V and 3 bases at J, with 5 bases between the two ends. This CDR3 has 10 amino acids. CDR3: CASGIYEQYF. DNA of the CDR3: TGTGCCAGCGGAATCTACGAGCAGTACTTC.

J is TRBJ2-6 and V is TRBV12-3 or TRBV12-4; D gene ambiguous. The CDR3 has 15 residues. V was trimmed by 5 bases and J by 0 bases, leaving 8 bases between them. The CDR3 loop reads CASSPTHSGANVLTF. The CDR3 DNA reads TGTGCCAGCAGTCCTACCCACTCTGGGGCCAACGTCCTGACTTTC.

This clonotype was recorded at least ten times. The gene calls are TRBV24-1 and TRBJ2-1; the match to TRBD2 covers 11 bases. Germline-derived CDR1 and CDR2 are KGHDR and SFDVKD. There are 16 residues in the CDR3. V lost 2 bases, J lost 5 bases, and 4 bases stayed unmatched. CDR3 bases: TGTGCCACCAGTGATTCTCTAGCGGGGGGCAACAATGAGCAGTTCTTC. Its translation is CATSDSLAGGNNEQFF.

V gene TRBV7-2 combines with J gene TRBJ1-2; D gene unclear. The CDR3 totals 14 residues. V lost 5 bases and J 5 bases, leaving 15 bases between the germline ends. CDR1 and CDR2 (germline): SGHTA, FQGNSA. The CDR3: CASSPDSPPYGYTF. The CDR3 bases are TGTGCCAGCAGCCCGGACTCGCCGCCTTATGGCTACACCTTC. The whole variable domain, filled in from reference TRBV7-2 and TRBJ1-2, reads GAGVSQSPSNKVTEKGKDVELRCDPISGHTALYWYRQSLGQGLEFLIYFQGNSAPDKSGLPSDRFSAERTGGSVSTLTIQRTQQEDSAVYLCASSPDSPPYGYTFGSGTRLTVV.

The chain uses TRBV7-9 and TRBJ1-1; TRBD1 aligns across 7 bases. The germline V gene has CDR1 SEHNR and CDR2 FQNEAQ (reference sequence). V shed 5 bases, J shed 4 bases, and the junction held 10 bases outside the gene matches. The CDR3 runs 15 residues. CDR3 sequence reads: CASSLSSGGTTEAFF. The CDR3, as DNA: TGTGCCAGCAGCCTATCTTCAGGGGGGACCACTGAAGCTTTCTTT.

The chain combines TRBV12-3 or TRBV12-4 with TRBJ2-1, with a tentative D call TRBD2 (5 bases). This CDR3 has 14 amino acids. Trimming took off 3 bases at V and 6 bases at J, with 12 bases between the two ends. The CDR3 DNA follows: TGTGCCAGCAGTTTGGGTCTAGCCGCCAATGAGCAGTTCTTC. Protein product: CASSLGLAANEQFF.

This clonotype was detected ten times or more. The chain combines TRBV7-9 with TRBJ2-7; 8 bases map to TRBD1. There are 14 residues in the CDR3. The germline V gene encodes CDR1 SEHNR and CDR2 FQNEAQ (reference sequence). V shed 4 bases and J 5 bases; nucleotides not matched to a gene: 7. Written as DNA, the CDR3 is TGTGCCAGCAGCTCAGAGGCGACAGGGGACGAGCAGTACTTC. This translates into CASSSEATGDEQYF. Together with reference TRBV7-9 and TRBJ2-7, the CDR3 gives the full variable domain: DTGVSQNPRHKITKRGQNVTFRCDPISEHNRLYWYRQTLGQGPEFLTYFQNEAQLEKSRLLSDRFSAERPKGSFSTLEIQRTEQGDSAMYLCASSSEATGDEQYFGPGTRLTVT.

The CDR3 region is CASSFKGAREQYF. CDR3 coding DNA: TGTGCCAGCAGCTTTAAGGGGGCGAGGGAGCAGTACTTC. The chain employs TRBV5-4 and TRBJ2-7; 7 positions agree with TRBD1. After removal of 2 bases from V and 7 bases from J, the junction contained 6 bases not matched to a gene. This CDR3 is 13 amino acids long. The germline V gene has CDR1 SGHNT and CDR2 YYREEE (reference sequence).

This clonotype has only one observation. The V call is TRBV20-1, the J call TRBJ2-5; 11 positions match TRBD2. The V and J ends lost 0 bases and 4 bases, in that order; junction bases with no gene match: 7. CDR1 is DFQATT and CDR2 is SNEGSKA in the germline V gene (reference sequence). CDR3 length equals 16 residues. The CDR3 sequence: CSARDHDSGGGETQYF. CDR3 bases: TGCAGTGCTAGAGATCATGATAGCGGGGGGGGAGAGACCCAGTACTTC.

In the case of this clonotype: At one of its ends the junction is not consistent with the germline gene, which may arise from a read error. V usage is TRBV12-3 or TRBV12-4 and J usage is TRBJ2-2; the D call may be TRBD1 or TRBD2 (6 bases each). The length of the CDR3 is 15 residues. CDR3 loop: CANSGWGADTGELFF. The CDR3 DNA reads TGTGCCAACAGTGGATGGGGGGCTGACACCGGGGAGCTGTTTTTT.

This chain connects TRBV4-1 to TRBJ1-4, with TRBD1 matching over 11 bases. The trim removed 0 bases at V and 10 bases at J, leaving 7 bases unmatched. Germline V CDR1 and CDR2: MGHRA, YSYEKL. The CDR3 loop spans 16 amino acids. The CDR3 sequence: CASSQDLDRGLGKLFF. The CDR3 bases are TGCGCCAGCAGCCAAGATCTGGACAGGGGGCTCGGAAAACTGTTTTTT.

Ten or more counts support this clonotype. The chain links TRBV12-3 or TRBV12-4 to TRBJ2-3, with D tentatively TRBD1 or TRBD2 (5 bases each). V lost 3 bases to trimming and J lost 1 base, with 14 bases between them. The CDR3 contains 16 residues. In DNA form, the CDR3 reads TGTGCCAGCAGTTTCTTGGCAGGGACGGGCACAGATACGCAGTATTTT. Its translation: CASSFLAGTGTDTQYF.

The DNA of the CDR3 is TGTGCCAGCAGCCCGCCGACGAACACTGAAGCTTTCTTT. It specifies CASSPPTNTEAFF. The chain is built from TRBV7-4 and TRBJ1-1; no reliable D call. Germline values: CDR1 SGHVT, CDR2 SQSDAQ. Trimming cost V 5 bases and J 1 base, with 8 bases left between them. This CDR3 spans 13 amino acids.

The gene calls are TRBV11-2 and TRBJ2-1, with 11 bases aligning to TRBD2. The CDR3 runs to 18 residues. Germline CDR1 reads SGHAT; CDR2 reads FQNNGV. J was trimmed by 5 bases and V by 1 base; bases with no gene match: 10. The chain's CDR3 is CASSLALAGGSYNNEQFF. The CDR3, as DNA: TGTGCCAGCAGCTTAGCCCTAGCGGGGGGCTCTTACAACAATGAGCAGTTCTTC. Full variable domain (remainder filled in from reference TRBV11-2 and TRBJ2-1): EAGVAQSPRYKIIEKRQSVAFWCNPISGHATLYWYQQILGQGPKLLIQFQNNGVVDDSQLPKDRFSAERLKGVDSTLKIQPAKLEDSAVYLCASSLALAGGSYNNEQFFGPGTRLTVL.

CDR3 region: CASSPPGGRSEQYF. CDR3 coding DNA: TGTGCCAGCAGTCCCCCGGGGGGCAGATCCGAGCAGTACTTC. V and J are TRBV12-3 or TRBV12-4 and TRBJ2-7; TRBD2 might be the D (7 bases). This CDR3 is 14 amino acids long. The V and J ends lost 5 bases and 6 bases respectively, with 17 bases between them.

The chain links TRBV6-2 or TRBV6-3 to TRBJ1-5; D is uncertain. The CDR3 length is 13 residues. In germline, CDR1 is MNHEY, CDR2 SVGEGT. The ends were cut back, 4 bases at V and 5 bases at J, with 9 bases in the middle. The CDR3 nucleotides are TGTGCCAGCAGTTTTGACTTGGATCAGCCCCAGCATTTT. Its protein product is CASSFDLDQPQHF.

The rearrangement joins TRBV2 to TRBJ1-5; D perhaps matches TRBD1 (6 bases). The germline CDR1 and CDR2 sequences are SNHLY and FYNNEI. This CDR3 is built from 15 residues. Between the trimmed V and J ends, which lost 3 bases and 1 base, there was a span of 10 bases. For the CDR3, the DNA is TGTGCCAGCAGTGAGTTGACAGGCAGCAATCAGCCCCAGCATTTT. This encodes CASSELTGSNQPQHF.

V gene TRBV12-3 or TRBV12-4 combines with J gene TRBJ1-4; no firm D call. Deletions cut 5 bases from V and 0 bases from J, with 10 bases between. This CDR3 comprises 15 residues. CDR3 protein: CASSNQDSTNEKLFF. The DNA of the CDR3 is TGTGCCAGCAGTAATCAAGACTCAACTAATGAAAAACTGTTTTTT.

This clonotype was seen only once. The chain links TRBV5-6 to TRBJ2-7; 8 bases line up with TRBD1. Trimming took 2 bases from V and 3 from J; bases not matched to a gene: 4. This CDR3 comprises 14 residues. CDR1 is SGHDT, CDR2 YYEEEE, per germline. CDR3 DNA: TGTGCCAGCAGCTTTCCGGGACAGGACTACGAGCAGTACTTC. Its protein product is CASSFPGQDYEQYF. Variable domain in full (rest from reference TRBV5-6 and TRBJ2-7): DAGVTQSPTHLIKTRGQQVTLRCSPKSGHDTVSWYQQALGQGPQFIFQYYEEEERQRGNFPDRFSGHQFPNYSSELNVNALLLGDSALYLCASSFPGQDYEQYFGPGTRLTVT.